The next 22 T cell receptor beta chains were all read from a single sample in a study of blood T cells in healthy people across ages. PCR was performed a second time for roughly 6 to 12 cycles using a sample-barcoded 5' primer and a J-beta primer mix. Each CDR3 protein is one row after TCRdb ran MiXCR on the 5' RACE reads. The sample records roughly 800,000 distinct CDR3 sequences, roughly 64% being singletons. The sequencing input was blood. Source of these receptors: a man between 25 and 39 years old in good health.

This clonotype turned up a few times. V is TRBV29-1 and J is TRBJ1-4; no clear D. The V end lost 4 bases, the J end lost 4 bases, and 10 bases lay between the germline ends. Germline-derived CDR1 and CDR2 are SQVTM and ANQGSEA. The CDR3 covers 13 residues. In DNA, the CDR3 is TGCAGCGTTGGAGGTCACGGTAATGAAAAACTGTTTTTT. The encoded protein is CSVGGHGNEKLFF.

This clonotype was seen a handful of times. This chain links TRBV10-2 with TRBJ2-7, with a tentative D call TRBD1 (5 bases). The CDR3 runs 12 residues. Germline V lookup: CDR1 WSHSY, CDR2 SAAADI. Between the trimmed V and J ends, which lost 7 bases and 7 bases, there was a span of 14 bases. The CDR3 DNA follows: TGCGCCAGCATGTTAGGGGCAGGGGAGCAGTACTTC. Amino acid sequence: CASMLGAGEQYF.

This clonotype has a handful of counts. The rearrangement uses TRBV6-1 and TRBJ2-3; D not certain. Germline V lookup: CDR1 MNHNS, CDR2 SASEGT. V was clipped by 2 bases and J by 2 bases, with 17 bases between them. CDR3 length equals 17 residues. The CDR3 spells CASSEWAHTPTTDTQYF. Here the CDR3 DNA reads TGTGCCAGCAGTGAATGGGCCCATACCCCAACCACAGATACGCAGTATTTT.

This clonotype was recorded a few times. V gene TRBV10-3 combines with J gene TRBJ1-2; D is unclear. Trimming stripped 2 bases from V and 4 bases from J, with 8 bases between. This CDR3 has 13 residues. From germline, CDR1 is ENHRY and CDR2 SYGVKD. The CDR3 is CAISEGEGYGYTF. Here the CDR3 DNA reads TGTGCCATCAGTGAGGGGGAGGGCTATGGCTACACCTTC.

This chain links TRBV27 with TRBJ2-1; possible D gene TRBD2, 7 bases. CDR1 and CDR2 from the germline V gene are MNHEY and SMNVEV (reference sequence). V was clipped by 6 bases and J by 3 bases, with 24 bases between them. This CDR3 spans 18 amino acids. CDR3 region: CASSPLGEGGGFYNEQFF. DNA for the CDR3: TGTGCCAGCAGCCCACTCGGGGAGGGCGGGGGCTTCTACAATGAGCAGTTCTTC.

This clonotype was counted a few times. The J gene is TRBJ1-2, the V gene TRBV10-3; D may be TRBD1 (5 bases). The germline CDR1 and CDR2 sequences are ENHRY and SYGVKD. This CDR3 has 13 amino acids. Trimming pared 2 bases from V and 4 bases from J, leaving 8 bases between. CDR3 amino acids: CAISEQGAYGYTF. CDR3 coding DNA: TGTGCCATCAGTGAGCAGGGTGCCTATGGCTACACCTTC.

This clonotype was picked up many times. The J gene is TRBJ2-3, the V gene TRBV6-5; no firm D call. The CDR3 is 11 amino acids. The V end was cut by 5 bases, the J end by 6 bases, with 6 bases between. Germline loops: CDR1 MNHEY, CDR2 SVGAGI. The CDR3 DNA reads TGTGCCAGCAGTCGTGGTGATACGCAGTATTTT. Its translation is CASSRGDTQYF.

V is TRBV28 and J is TRBJ2-7; maybe TRBD1 (6 bases). The CDR3 runs to 12 residues. Looked up from germline, CDR1 is MDHEN and CDR2 is SYDVKM. The V end was cut by 6 bases, the J end by 6 bases, with 12 bases between. The CDR3 spells CASSRTDPEQYF. CDR3 bases: TGTGCCAGCAGCCGGACAGATCCCGAGCAGTACTTC.

The chain couples TRBV29-1 to TRBJ1-1; 7 bases are shared with TRBD1. Germline CDR1 and CDR2: SQVTM and ANQGSEA. The V gene end was trimmed by 0 bases and the J gene end by 3 bases; junction bases not matched to a gene: 1. This CDR3 has 13 amino acids. The CDR3 coding sequence is TGCAGCGTTGAAGATACAGGGGACACTGAAGCTTTCTTT. This encodes CSVEDTGDTEAFF.

There are a few counts of this clonotype. The chain carries TRBV7-2 and TRBJ2-7; 9 bases are shared with TRBD2. The germline CDR1 and CDR2 sequences are SGHTA and FQGNSA. The length of the CDR3 is 13 residues. V lost 2 bases, J lost 4 bases, and 0 bases stayed unmatched. CDR3 sequence reads: CASSLLAGYEQYF. As DNA, the CDR3 is TGTGCCAGCAGCTTACTAGCGGGATACGAGCAGTACTTC.

This clonotype was detected a few times. V is TRBV10-3 and J is TRBJ2-5; TRBD1 agrees at 7 bases. The V and J ends lost 8 bases and 0 bases, in that order; junction bases with no gene match: 6. The CDR3 has 14 amino acids. The germline V gene has CDR1 ENHRY and CDR2 SYGVKD. CDR3 region: CAISRTGNQETQYF. DNA of the CDR3: TGTGCCATCTCGAGGACAGGCAACCAAGAGACCCAGTACTTC.

This chain uses TRBV6-6 with TRBJ2-4, with TRBD2 matching 7 bases. Trimming removed 10 bases from V and 6 bases from J; junction bases left unmatched: 15. From germline, CDR1 is MNHNY and CDR2 SVGAGI (reference sequence). There are 15 residues in the CDR3. The CDR3 bases are TGTGCCACCGAGTCCGGGACTAAAAACCGAAACATTCAGTACTTC. This translates into CATESGTKNRNIQYF.

The chain uses TRBV4-2 and TRBJ2-7; D is undetermined. CDR1 and CDR2 from the germline V gene are LGHNA and YNFKEQ. The V gene lost 0 bases and the J gene lost 4 bases, with 13 bases spanning the gap. CDR3 length: 15 amino acids. Here the CDR3 reads CASSQDPNLLYEQYF. The CDR3 DNA reads as TGTGCCAGCAGCCAAGATCCCAATTTACTTTACGAGCAGTACTTC.

This chain connects TRBV20-1 to TRBJ2-5, with 9 positions matching TRBD1. Judging by the DNA end, TRBJ2-7 fits better; the J call may be wrong. Germline CDR1 DFQATT, CDR2 SNEGSKA (reference sequence). The CDR3 runs 13 residues. In DNA form, the CDR3 reads TGCAGTGCTAGGTTTGGGACAGGGAGCGAGCAGTACTTC. Translated, it gives CSARFGTGSEQYF.

The rearrangement joins TRBV9 to TRBJ2-1; a possible D gene is TRBD2 (5 bases). The ends were cut back, 3 bases at V and 1 base at J, with 11 bases in the middle. Germline V lookup: CDR1 SGDLS, CDR2 YYNGEE. This CDR3 comprises 15 residues. CDR3 loop: CASSDLAESYNEQFF. CDR3 DNA: TGTGCCAGCAGCGATCTAGCTGAATCCTACAATGAGCAGTTCTTC.

In this sample, this clonotype turned up a few times. The V call is TRBV7-9, the J call TRBJ1-2; D might be TRBD1 (6 bases). V lost 4 bases, J lost 4 bases, and 25 bases lay in between. Per the germline V gene, CDR1 is SEHNR and CDR2 is FQNEAQ (reference sequence). The CDR3 sequence is 18 residues long. The DNA of the CDR3 is TGTGCCAGCAGCTCGCTACGTCGGGGGGGCCTAGGAAGCTATGGCTACACCTTC. It specifies CASSSLRRGGLGSYGYTF.

This chain uses TRBV4-2 with TRBJ2-1; D remains unclear. The ends were cut back, 0 bases at V and 7 bases at J, with 19 bases in the middle. The CDR3 consists of 17 residues. Germline lookup yields CDR1 LGHNA and CDR2 YNFKEQ. In DNA form, the CDR3 reads TGTGCCAGCAGCCAAGATGATGGCTACGCGATAGGGAATGAGCAGTTCTTC. Amino acids: CASSQDDGYAIGNEQFF.

J is TRBJ2-3 and V is TRBV12-3 or TRBV12-4; the match to TRBD2 covers 10 bases. The V segment lost 3 bases and the J segment 4 bases; nucleotides outside the gene matches: 4. This CDR3 comprises 15 residues. The CDR3 DNA reads TGTGCCAGCAGTTTTACTAGCGGGGTTCCAGATACGCAGTATTTT. Translation gives CASSFTSGVPDTQYF.

The chain carries TRBV7-9 and TRBJ1-2; weak D call: TRBD1 (6 bases). This CDR3 contains 14 residues. The V gene lost 5 bases and the J gene lost 11 bases, with 21 bases spanning the gap. The germline CDR1 and CDR2 sequences are SEHNR and FQNEAQ (reference sequence). The CDR3 here is CASSAQDRHLAYTF. CDR3 in DNA: TGTGCCAGCAGCGCACAGGACAGACACCTTGCTTACACCTTC.

On this clonotype itself: A read error may be the cause here, since a much bigger clone is one base away. J is TRBJ2-5 and V is TRBV4-2; D is undetermined. The CDR3 sequence is 13 residues long. CDR1 and CDR2 from the germline V gene are LGHNA and YNFKEQ. The CDR3 DNA reads as TGTGCCGGCAGCCAAGATGTGGGGGAGACCCAGTACTTC. It encodes CAGSQDVGETQYF.

This chain links TRBV20-1 with TRBJ2-5; D gene uncertain. Judging by the DNA end, TRBJ2-7 fits better; the J call may be wrong. The CDR3 runs 11 residues. Germline CDR1 DFQATT, CDR2 SNEGSKA (reference sequence). This CDR3 reads CSAARTYEQYF. The CDR3 DNA sequence: TGCAGTGCGGCTAGAACCTACGAGCAGTACTTC.

This clonotype was counted only a few times. This rearrangement joins TRBV20-1 to TRBJ2-2, with D unresolved. This CDR3 has 15 amino acids. Trimming took off 3 bases at V and 0 bases at J, with 11 bases between the two ends. Germline loops: CDR1 DFQATT, CDR2 SNEGSKA (reference sequence). Here the CDR3 DNA reads TGCAGTGCTAGTAACAAGCAAACGAACACCGGGGAGCTGTTTTTT. It specifies CSASNKQTNTGELFF.